The source of this T cell receptor (beta chain) is a study of blood T cell repertoires in COVID-19. Generated by immunoSEQ multiplex PCR, the TCRdb table keeps only in-frame clones and is missing some. The repertoire includes about 150,000 clones, around four fifths of them detected once, and around 8.9% sits in the top ten. Per the germline V gene, CDR1 is MNHEY and CDR2 is SVGAGI. There are 15 residues in the CDR3. Trimming left V 10 bases short and J 0 bases short, with 17 bases between. The TCR originated in an elderly woman with COVID-19, enrolled during active disease. The rearrangement uses TRBV6-5 and TRBJ2-3, with TRBD1 as a possible D gene (6 bases). Sequencing was carried out using peripheral blood. CDR3 DNA sequence: TGTGCCACCCTCCCCCTAACAGGGAGCACAGATACGCAGTATTTT. It yields the protein CATLPLTGSTDTQYF.